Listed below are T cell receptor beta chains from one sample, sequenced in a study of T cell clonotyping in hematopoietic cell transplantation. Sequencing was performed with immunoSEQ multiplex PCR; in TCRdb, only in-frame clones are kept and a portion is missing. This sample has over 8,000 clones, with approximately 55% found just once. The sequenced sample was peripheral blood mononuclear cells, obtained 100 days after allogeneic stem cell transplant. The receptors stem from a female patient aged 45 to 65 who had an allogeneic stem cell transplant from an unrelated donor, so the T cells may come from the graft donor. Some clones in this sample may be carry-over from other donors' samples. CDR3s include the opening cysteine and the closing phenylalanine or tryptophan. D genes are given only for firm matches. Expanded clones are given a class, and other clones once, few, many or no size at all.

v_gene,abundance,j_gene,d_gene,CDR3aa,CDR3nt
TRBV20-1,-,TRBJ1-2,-,CSATPNYGYTF,TGCAGTGCCACACCAAACTATGGCTACACCTTC
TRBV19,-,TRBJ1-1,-,CASSRSVETEAFF,TGTGCCAGTAGTCGTAGCGTTGAGACTGAAGCTTTCTTT
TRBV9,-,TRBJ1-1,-,CASTPGGMNTEAFF,TGTGCCAGCACCCCTGGTGGGATGAACACTGAAGCTTTCTTT
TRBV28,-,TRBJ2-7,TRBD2,CASSLTSGRYEQYF,TGTGCCAGCAGTTTAACTAGCGGGAGATACGAGCAGTACTTC
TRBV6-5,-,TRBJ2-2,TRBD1,CASRRDSATGELFF,TGTGCCAGCAGACGGGACAGTGCTACCGGGGAGCTGTTTTTT
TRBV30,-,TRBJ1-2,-,CAYAGGGGYTF,TGTGCCTACGCGGGGGGCGGTGGCTACACCTTC
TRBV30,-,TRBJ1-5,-,CAWSGQSNQPQHF,TGTGCCTGGAGTGGACAAAGCAATCAGCCCCAGCATTTT
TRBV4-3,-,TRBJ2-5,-,CASSQAPDSLGTQYF,TGCGCCAGCAGCCAAGCCCCCGACTCCCTAGGGACCCAGTACTTC
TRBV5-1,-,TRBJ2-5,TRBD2,CASSLAWGGTQYF,TGCGCCAGCAGCTTGGCCTGGGGGGGGACCCAGTACTTC
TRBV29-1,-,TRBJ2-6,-,CSVVIGTGANVLTF,TGCAGCGTTGTCATCGGGACTGGGGCCAACGTCCTGACTTTC
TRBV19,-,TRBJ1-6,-,CASQSTGVGSPLHF,TGTGCCAGCCAATCGACGGGGGTGGGATCACCCCTCCACTTT
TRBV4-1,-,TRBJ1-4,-,CASSILSTANEKLFF,TGCGCCAGCAGCATTCTGTCGACAGCAAATGAAAAACTGTTTTTT
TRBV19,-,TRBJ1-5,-,CASSKAGDQPQHF,TGTGCCAGTAGTAAGGCAGGGGATCAGCCCCAGCATTTT
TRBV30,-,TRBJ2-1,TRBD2,CAWGGSVGEQFF,TGTGCCTGGGGCGGGAGTGTCGGTGAGCAGTTCTTC
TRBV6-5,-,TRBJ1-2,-,CASSRGPPAGYTF,TGTGCCAGCAGTAGGGGTCCCCCGGCGGGCTACACCTTC
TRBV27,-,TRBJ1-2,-,CASSSTAGGTYGYTF,TGTGCCAGCAGCTCCACGGCGGGGGGGACCTATGGCTACACCTTC
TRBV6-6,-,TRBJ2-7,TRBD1,CASSWTGAEQYF,TGTGCCAGCAGTTGGACAGGGGCCGAGCAGTACTTC
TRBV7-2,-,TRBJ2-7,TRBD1,CASSSGEYGQGHSYEQYF,TGTGCCAGCAGCTCTGGAGAGTACGGACAGGGCCACTCCTACGAGCAGTACTTC
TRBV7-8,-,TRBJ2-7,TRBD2,CASGGGINEQYF,TGTGCCAGCGGGGGAGGGATCAACGAGCAGTACTTC
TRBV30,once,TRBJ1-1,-,CAWTAFGGNTEAFF,TGTGCCTGGACTGCCTTTGGGGGTAACACTGAAGCTTTCTTT
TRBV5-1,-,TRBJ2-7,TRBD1,CASSPAPGQGYEQYF,TGCGCCAGCAGCCCTGCCCCGGGACAGGGGTACGAGCAGTACTTC
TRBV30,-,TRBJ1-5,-,CAWSLITGNQPQHF,TGTGCCTGGAGTTTAATAACGGGGAATCAGCCCCAGCATTTT